The 30 T cell receptor beta chains below were found in one sample sequenced in a study of identical twins. In TCRdb, the 5' RACE reads were re-called with MiXCR into one record per CDR3 protein. Of about 240,000 distinct CDR3 sequences detected, around 7.6% appear once; the ten largest clones hold around 5.4%. These data were also filed under a second study, of yellow fever vaccine responses in identical twins.

Sequencing was carried out using CD8+ T cells sorted from blood. These receptors were obtained from a woman under 30 in good health.

This chain uses TRBV20-1 with TRBJ2-7; 8 nucleotides agree with TRBD2. This CDR3 contains 16 residues. Germline CDR1 DFQATT, CDR2 SNEGSKA (reference sequence). The ends lost 3 bases at V and 4 bases at J; junction bases unmatched: 14. This CDR3 is CSARTSASEGVYEQYF. In DNA form, the CDR3 reads TGCAGTGCTAGGACTAGCGCATCAGAGGGGGTTTACGAGCAGTACTTC.

The rearrangement joins TRBV7-9 to TRBJ2-2; D unresolved. V lost 4 bases, J lost 6 bases, and 6 bases lay in between. The CDR3 has 12 residues. Germline CDR1 is SEHNR and CDR2 is FQNEAQ (reference sequence). The CDR3 spells CASSSLPGELFF. The CDR3 DNA is TGTGCCAGCAGCTCCCTCCCCGGGGAGCTGTTTTTT.

There are a few counts of this clonotype. The gene calls are TRBV7-8 and TRBJ2-7; 10 bases match TRBD2. V shed 1 base, J shed 4 bases, and the junction held 7 bases outside the gene matches. The length of the CDR3 is 16 residues. CDR1 SGHVS and CDR2 FQNEAQ come from the germline V gene. This CDR3 reads CASSLGVSGGSYEQYV. CDR3 sequence (DNA): TGTGCCAGCAGCTTAGGGGTTAGCGGGGGGAGTTACGAGCAGTACGTC.

This clonotype was picked up a small number of times. This chain connects TRBV20-1 to TRBJ2-7; no clear D. Trimming took off 2 bases at V and 3 bases at J, with 14 bases between the two ends. The CDR3 spans 14 residues. Germline CDR1 DFQATT, CDR2 SNEGSKA (reference sequence). The CDR3 loop is CSARLSGTDYEQYV. As DNA, the CDR3 is TGCAGTGCTAGACTGTCTGGAACAGACTACGAGCAGTACGTC.

V and J are TRBV7-8 and TRBJ2-3; maybe TRBD1 (6 bases). CDR3 length: 15 residues. Germline CDR1 and CDR2: SGHVS and FQNEAQ. V lost 4 bases, J lost 2 bases, and 13 bases lay in between. In DNA, the CDR3 is TGTGCCAGCAGCTCAGTTGACAGGATCACAGATACGCAGTATTTT. Translated, it gives CASSSVDRITDTQYF.

This clonotype has only a few counts. This chain connects TRBV15 to TRBJ2-3, with unresolved D. V was shortened by 5 bases and J by 1 base, with 13 bases between the two germline ends. The CDR3 has 15 residues. Germline V gene sequence: CDR1 LNHNV, CDR2 YYDKDF (reference sequence). CDR3 sequence reads: CATSALSAGTDTQYF. CDR3 nucleotide sequence: TGTGCCACCAGCGCCTTAAGCGCTGGCACAGATACGCAGTATTTT.

This clonotype occurred a few times. The chain has TRBV7-9 and TRBJ1-2; D not resolved. Trimming took 7 bases from V and 2 from J, leaving 14 bases between them. CDR1 is SEHNR and CDR2 is FQNEAQ in the germline V gene (reference sequence). CDR3 length: 14 amino acids. The CDR3 sequence: CASNVVGTNYGYTF. In DNA form, the CDR3 reads TGTGCCAGCAACGTTGTGGGAACAAACTATGGCTACACCTTC.

This clonotype appeared a few times. This chain uses TRBV29-1 with TRBJ2-2; D call uncertain. V gave up 5 bases and J gave up 0 bases, with 4 bases separating them. The V gene's germline CDR1 is SQVTM and CDR2 ANQGSEA. The CDR3 covers 12 residues. The CDR3 protein is CSVPANTGELFF. CDR3 nucleotides: TGCAGCGTTCCTGCGAACACCGGGGAGCTGTTTTTT.

The gene calls are TRBV29-1 and TRBJ2-1; possible D gene TRBD1, 5 bases. This CDR3 spans 12 amino acids. V shed 6 bases and J shed 3 bases, with 9 bases lying between them. In germline, CDR1 is SQVTM, CDR2 ANQGSEA. This CDR3 is CSVSRDYNEQFF. CDR3 nucleotides: TGCAGCGTATCCAGGGACTACAATGAGCAGTTCTTC.

The rearrangement uses TRBV7-9 and TRBJ2-7; TRBD2 agrees at 7 bases. The CDR3 is 14 amino acids. V gave up 5 bases and J gave up 4 bases; unmatched junction bases: 8. Germline CDR1 and CDR2: SEHNR and FQNEAQ (reference sequence). CDR3 residues: CASSIGRSFYEQYF. The CDR3, as DNA: TGTGCCAGCAGCATCGGGAGGTCCTTTTACGAGCAGTACTTC.

This clonotype was counted at least ten times. The chain links TRBV5-1 to TRBJ2-5; 13 positions match TRBD2. This CDR3 comprises 16 residues. V lost 3 bases, J lost 3 bases, and 5 bases stayed unmatched. Germline CDR1 reads SGHRS; CDR2 reads YFSETQ. CDR3 DNA sequence: TGCGCCAGCAGCTGGGAGACTAGCGGGAGGAAAGAGACCCAGTACTTC. Protein sequence: CASSWETSGRKETQYF.

This clonotype was seen a handful of times. The rearrangement links TRBV4-1 to TRBJ2-7, with TRBD1 matching over 7 bases. V shed 4 bases and J 5 bases; nucleotides not matched to a gene: 11. This CDR3 contains 15 residues. Germline loops: CDR1 MGHRA, CDR2 YSYEKL. CDR3 DNA sequence: TGCGCCAGCAGCCCTCAACCAGACAGGGTCCACGAGCAGTACGTC. It specifies CASSPQPDRVHEQYV.

This chain joins TRBV3-1 and TRBJ2-7, with 8 bases matching TRBD1. In germline, CDR1 is LGHDT, CDR2 YNNKEL (reference sequence). CDR3 length equals 14 residues. The V and J ends lost 1 base and 5 bases, in that order; junction bases with no gene match: 4. CDR3 in amino acids: CASSQGETGDEQYV. The CDR3 DNA reads as TGTGCCAGCAGCCAAGGTGAGACAGGGGACGAGCAGTACGTC.

The chain recombines TRBV28 with TRBJ1-6; tentatively, D is TRBD1 (5 bases). Germline loops: CDR1 MDHEN, CDR2 SYDVKM. This CDR3 has 15 residues. Deletions cut 3 bases from V and 7 bases from J, with 13 bases between. The CDR3 protein is CASSFRQGRNSPLHF. The CDR3 region has the DNA TGTGCCAGCAGTTTTAGGCAGGGTAGGAATTCACCCCTCCACTTT. Full variable domain (missing parts from reference TRBV28 and TRBJ1-6): DVKVTQSSRYLVKRTGEKVFLECVQDMDHENMFWYRQDPGLGLRLIYFSYDVKMKEKGDIPEGYSVSREKKERFSLILESASTNQTSMYLCASSFRQGRNSPLHFGNGTRLTVT.

There are a few counts of this clonotype. The chain has TRBV2 and TRBJ1-2; TRBD1 is a possible D gene (6 bases). V was cut by 1 base and J by 8 bases, with 11 bases left in between. Germline values: CDR1 SNHLY, CDR2 FYNNEI. The CDR3 covers 13 residues. CDR3 DNA: TGTGCCAGCAGTGAAGGCAGGGGAGAGGGCTACACCTTC. Translating it yields CASSEGRGEGYTF.

This clonotype was observed many times. This chain uses TRBV21-1 with TRBJ1-6. TRBV21-1 is termed a pseudogene. CDR3 length equals 13 residues. CDR3 bases: TGTGCCAGCGTGGTCCTTGGTAATTCACCCCTCCACTTT. Translation gives CASVVLGNSPLHF.

Many counts were recorded for this clonotype. The V gene is TRBV4-1, the J gene TRBJ1-5, with TRBD1 as a possible D gene (5 bases). Germline loops: CDR1 MGHRA, CDR2 YSYEKL. The CDR3 extends over 16 amino acids. V lost 0 bases and J lost 2, with 11 bases in between. The CDR3 DNA is TGCGCCAGCAGCCAAGATGGTGGAGGGGGCAATCAGCCCCAGCATTTT. Its protein product is CASSQDGGGGNQPQHF.

The table lists this clonotype with many counts. The chain has TRBV13 and TRBJ2-7, with D uncertain. CDR1 is PRHDT and CDR2 is FYEKMQ in the germline V gene (reference sequence). The CDR3 extends over 12 amino acids. V shed 5 bases and J shed 3 bases, with 8 bases lying between them. Here the CDR3 reads CASSQDYYEQYF. CDR3 DNA: TGTGCCAGCAGCCAGGATTACTACGAGCAGTACTTC.

This clonotype came up a few times. The J gene is TRBJ2-2, the V gene TRBV20-1, with TRBD1 matching over 9 bases. CDR3 length equals 16 residues. V was clipped by 2 bases and J by 5 bases; unmatched bases: 9. The germline V gene has CDR1 DFQATT and CDR2 SNEGSKA (reference sequence). The CDR3 coding sequence is TGCAGTGCTAGACTGACGGGGGGACAGGGAACCGGGGAGCTGTTTTTT. Its translation: CSARLTGGQGTGELFF.

The chain couples TRBV28 to TRBJ2-7; 7 nucleotides agree with TRBD2. Germline CDR1 MDHEN, CDR2 SYDVKM. CDR3 length: 16 amino acids. The trim removed 2 bases at V and 6 bases at J, leaving 13 bases unmatched. The CDR3 nucleotides are TGTGCCAGCAGTTTACCCAGTGATGGGGAGGGCCTCGAGCAGTACTTC. Translation: CASSLPSDGEGLEQYF. Using reference TRBV28 and TRBJ2-7 for the parts outside the CDR3, the full variable domain is DVKVTQSSRYLVKRTGEKVFLECVQDMDHENMFWYRQDPGLGLRLIYFSYDVKMKEKGDIPEGYSVSREKKERFSLILESASTNQTSMYLCASSLPSDGEGLEQYFGPGTRLTVT.

This clonotype was recorded at least ten times. This sequence joins TRBV29-1 and TRBJ2-1; 9 nucleotides align to TRBD1. Germline CDR1 and CDR2: SQVTM and ANQGSEA. The V gene end was trimmed by 4 bases and the J gene end by 1 base; junction bases not matched to a gene: 8. The CDR3 contains 16 residues. This CDR3 reads CSVGGTDRGSYNEQFF. CDR3 nucleotides: TGCAGCGTTGGGGGAACGGACAGGGGTTCCTACAATGAGCAGTTCTTC.

The J gene is TRBJ2-5, the V gene TRBV7-8; D remains ambiguous. V shed 1 base and J shed 0 bases, with 6 bases lying between them. The germline CDR1 and CDR2 sequences are SGHVS and FQNEAQ. CDR3 length: 14 residues. DNA for the CDR3: TGTGCCAGCAGCTTAGTTCCATACCAAGAGACCCAGTACTTC. It encodes CASSLVPYQETQYF. Using reference TRBV7-8 and TRBJ2-5 for the parts outside the CDR3, the full variable domain is GAGVSQSPRYKVAKRGQDVALRCDPISGHVSLFWYQQALGQGPEFLTYFQNEAQLDKSGLPSDRFFAERPEGSVSTLKIQRTQQEDSAVYLCASSLVPYQETQYFGPGTRLLVL.

This clonotype was picked up a small number of times. This chain connects TRBV2 to TRBJ2-1, with D tentatively TRBD2 (7 bases). Germline V gene data show CDR1 as SNHLY and CDR2 as FYNNEI. Trimming removed 8 bases at V and 13 bases at J, with 12 bases between. This CDR3 comprises 10 residues. The CDR3 nucleotides are TGTGCCAGCTGGAGGGGGGGACAGTTCTTC. Translating gives CASWRGGQFF.

V and J are TRBV6-2 or TRBV6-3 and TRBJ2-7, with a possible D match to TRBD1 (5 bases). The germline gives CDR1 MNHEY, CDR2 SVGEGT. The CDR3 runs to 13 residues. Trimming cost V 4 bases and J 3 bases, with 10 bases left between them. In DNA form, the CDR3 reads TGTGCCAGCAGTTCAGGGCTAAACTACGAGCAGTACGTC. Amino acids: CASSSGLNYEQYV.

This clonotype was counted at least ten times. J is TRBJ2-2 and V is TRBV28; possible D gene TRBD1, 5 bases. Germline CDR1 MDHEN, CDR2 SYDVKM. Trimming left V 7 bases short and J 0 bases short, with 21 bases between. CDR3 length: 18 residues. The CDR3 DNA follows: TGTGCCAGCACGTGGGGCAGTACCCTGTTCGCGAACACCGGGGAGCTGTTTTTT. Translated, it gives CASTWGSTLFANTGELFF.

This clonotype has more than one count but fewer than ten. The chain joins TRBV4-1 to TRBJ1-6; D not certain. This CDR3 contains 17 residues. Between the trimmed V and J ends, which lost 1 base and 0 bases, there was a span of 10 bases. Germline loops: CDR1 MGHRA, CDR2 YSYEKL. CDR3 sequence (DNA): TGCGCCAGCAGCCAAGGGGCACAGAACTCCTATAATTCACCCCTCCACTTT. Translating gives CASSQGAQNSYNSPLHF.

This clonotype was seen once. The chain employs TRBV23-1 and TRBJ1-6; 8 bases agree with TRBD1. TRBV23-1 is flagged as an ORF with uncertain function. V lost 4 bases to trimming and J lost 3 bases; unmatched junction nucleotides: 14. CDR3 size: 19 residues. The CDR3 DNA sequence: TGCGCCAGCAGTCCAACCGGGACAGGTCGCATCATCTATAATTCACCCCTCCACTTT. Amino acid sequence: CASSPTGTGRIIYNSPLHF.

Many counts were recorded for this clonotype. The chain has TRBV29-1 and TRBJ1-2, with TRBD1 matching 7 bases. The germline V gene has CDR1 SQVTM and CDR2 ANQGSEA. CDR3 length equals 15 residues. After removal of 4 bases from V and 4 bases from J, the junction contained 12 bases not matched to a gene. CDR3: CSVVATGYISYGYTF. As DNA, the CDR3 is TGCAGCGTTGTAGCGACAGGGTACATCAGCTATGGCTACACCTTC.

This chain uses TRBV24-1 with TRBJ1-1; TRBD1 is a possible D gene (5 bases). Trimming took off 6 bases at V and 6 bases at J, with 7 bases between the two ends. CDR1 is KGHDR and CDR2 is SFDVKD in the germline V gene. This CDR3 has 11 residues. CDR3 DNA: TGTGCCACCAGTATGGGGCCTGAAGCTTTCTTT. Its translation is CATSMGPEAFF.

This clonotype occurred a few times. The chain joins TRBV3-1 to TRBJ2-5, with TRBD2 identical over 10 bases. The CDR3 covers 15 residues. CDR1 and CDR2 from the germline V gene are LGHDT and YNNKEL (reference sequence). Trimming at V came to 2 bases and at J to 5 bases, leaving 5 bases not matched to a gene. The CDR3 region is CASSQSGGAGETQYF. The CDR3 bases are TGTGCCAGCAGCCAAAGCGGGGGGGCGGGTGAGACCCAGTACTTC.